Presented here are 23 T cell receptor beta chains from one specimen sequenced in a study of early T cells in non-severe SARS-CoV-2 infection. TCRdb re-analysed the 5' RACE reads in MiXCR, keeping a single row per CDR3 protein. The sample carries 50,000 to 60,000 distinct CDR3 sequences, about an eighth recorded once. Material for sequencing was whole blood. These receptors came from an adult who was a healthcare worker with PCR-confirmed SARS-CoV-2 infection or an uninfected control (not recorded which).

The chain recombines TRBV30 with TRBJ2-2; D call uncertain. This CDR3 region has 13 residues. V was trimmed by 3 bases and J by 6 bases, leaving 11 bases between them. Germline V gives CDR1 GTSNPN, CDR2 SVGIG (reference sequence). CDR3 bases: TGTGCCTGGAGGGCCTCGGCGGCCGGGGAGCTGTTTTTT. It translates to CAWRASAAGELFF.

This clonotype came up a few times. The chain combines TRBV20-1 with TRBJ1-1; TRBD1 might be the D (6 bases). Trimming cost V 0 bases and J 6 bases, with 11 bases left between them. From germline, CDR1 is DFQATT and CDR2 SNEGSKA (reference sequence). The CDR3 extends over 13 amino acids. The CDR3 region has the DNA TGCAGTGCTAGAGACATACAGGGAGCTGAAGCTTTCTTT. Amino acids: CSARDIQGAEAFF.

Ten or more counts support this clonotype. The rearrangement uses TRBV30 and TRBJ2-3, with D perhaps TRBD1 (6 bases). Germline V gives CDR1 GTSNPN, CDR2 SVGIG (reference sequence). This CDR3 is 15 amino acids long. Trimming removed 3 bases from V and 5 bases from J, with 18 bases in between. CDR3 loop: CAWSPGHGAGDTQYF. The CDR3 DNA follows: TGTGCCTGGAGCCCGGGACACGGTGCGGGAGATACGCAGTATTTT.

This clonotype was counted many times. J is TRBJ1-5 and V is TRBV19; D is unclear. The CDR3 loop spans 14 amino acids. Trimming shortened V by 3 bases and J by 7 bases, and 13 bases separated the two germline ends. Germline assignment: CDR1 LNHDA and CDR2 SQIVND (reference sequence). In nucleotides, the CDR3 is TGTGCCAGTAGTATCTGGACGTTCGAGCAGCCCCAGCATTTT. This sequence encodes CASSIWTFEQPQHF.

The chain uses TRBV4-3 and TRBJ2-2; D gene unclear. From germline, CDR1 is LGHNA and CDR2 YSLEER. The CDR3 sequence is 15 residues long. Trimming shortened V by 0 bases and J by 1 base, and 6 bases separated the two germline ends. CDR3 protein: CASSQEVRNTGELFF. For the CDR3, the DNA is TGCGCCAGCAGCCAAGAAGTGCGGAACACCGGGGAGCTGTTTTTT.

In its sample, this clonotype was seen many times. The chain couples TRBV5-1 to TRBJ2-3; tentative D call: TRBD2 (5 bases). V lost 0 bases and J lost 4, with 9 bases in between. Germline assignment: CDR1 SGHRS and CDR2 YFSETQ. This CDR3 comprises 14 residues. The CDR3 protein is CASSLELGADTQYF. The CDR3 region has the DNA TGCGCCAGCAGCTTGGAGCTCGGGGCAGATACGCAGTATTTT.

The V call is TRBV29-1, the J call TRBJ1-1; D possibly corresponds to TRBD1 (5 bases). Germline V gene sequence: CDR1 SQVTM, CDR2 ANQGSEA. V was clipped by 5 bases and J by 3 bases, with 16 bases between them. This CDR3 region has 14 residues. The CDR3 sequence: CSVSRWGRDTEAFF. In DNA, the CDR3 is TGCAGCGTTTCTCGCTGGGGCAGGGACACTGAAGCTTTCTTT.

This clonotype was counted ten times or more. This chain links TRBV6-2 or TRBV6-3 with TRBJ2-6, with no clear D. Trimming removed 4 bases from V and 0 bases from J, with 4 bases in between. Germline lookup yields CDR1 MNHEY and CDR2 SVGEGT. This CDR3 is built from 14 residues. CDR3 region: CASSWDSGANVLTF. The CDR3 DNA sequence: TGTGCCAGCAGTTGGGACTCTGGGGCCAACGTCCTGACTTTC.

This clonotype was found a few times. The chain's CDR3 is CASSLATGVTEAFF. In nucleotides, the CDR3 is TGTGCCAGCAGCTTAGCTACAGGGGTAACTGAAGCTTTCTTT. The chain links TRBV7-2 to TRBJ1-1; 7 bases line up with TRBD1. In germline, CDR1 is SGHTA, CDR2 FQGNSA. The CDR3 spans 14 residues. V was clipped by 0 bases and J by 5 bases; unmatched bases: 3.

At least ten counts were recorded for this clonotype. As DNA, the CDR3 is TGTGCCAGCAGCCCGTACCAGGGGCCCTCCTACGAGCAGTACTTC. This translates into CASSPYQGPSYEQYF. The chain recombines TRBV7-8 with TRBJ2-7; D is possibly TRBD1 (6 bases). Germline V gene sequence: CDR1 SGHVS, CDR2 FQNEAQ. V lost 5 bases and J 0 bases, leaving 14 bases between the germline ends. CDR3 size: 15 residues.

This clonotype was observed a handful of times. This rearrangement joins TRBV29-1 to TRBJ2-4; 8 nucleotides agree with TRBD1. Germline lookup yields CDR1 SQVTM and CDR2 ANQGSEA. J was trimmed by 7 bases and V by 8 bases; bases with no gene match: 4. The CDR3 loop spans 11 amino acids. In DNA form, the CDR3 reads TGCAGCACAAGACAGGGGAACATTCAGTACTTC. Translated, it gives CSTRQGNIQYF.

This clonotype was detected many times. The chain uses TRBV19 and TRBJ2-7; tentatively, D is TRBD2 (5 bases). There are 14 residues in the CDR3. The V end lost 6 bases, the J end lost 2 bases, and 14 bases lay between the germline ends. The germline CDR1 and CDR2 sequences are LNHDA and SQIVND (reference sequence). The CDR3, as DNA: TGTGCCAGTAGCCCTCCGACGGGGACCTACGAGCAGTACTTC. Amino acids: CASSPPTGTYEQYF.

V is TRBV20-1 and J is TRBJ1-2; D remains ambiguous. In germline, CDR1 is DFQATT, CDR2 SNEGSKA (reference sequence). The CDR3 totals 12 residues. The V end was cut by 2 bases, the J end by 7 bases, with 11 bases between. CDR3 amino acids: CSARTGPLGYTF. CDR3 DNA sequence: TGCAGTGCTAGAACCGGGCCCCTTGGCTACACCTTC.

This chain uses TRBV28 with TRBJ2-3; maybe TRBD2 (6 bases). From germline, CDR1 is MDHEN and CDR2 SYDVKM. V lost 10 bases and J lost 2, with 13 bases in between. This CDR3 has 13 amino acids. CDR3 sequence (DNA): TGTGCCACCCGGGAGCGCCCCACAGATACGCAGTATTTT. It specifies CATRERPTDTQYF.

V is TRBV7-6 and J is TRBJ2-5; D unresolved. This CDR3 is built from 15 residues. V was shortened by 1 base and J by 1 base, with 10 bases between the two germline ends. Germline assignment: CDR1 SGHVS and CDR2 FNYEAQ. CDR3 protein: CASSLVGGAQETQYF. DNA for the CDR3: TGTGCCAGCAGCTTAGTCGGCGGAGCCCAAGAGACCCAGTACTTC.

This clonotype has a count of ten or more. The chain couples TRBV7-2 to TRBJ1-4, with unresolved D. The CDR3 totals 16 residues. Between the trimmed V and J ends, which lost 5 bases and 4 bases, there was a span of 17 bases. Germline V gives CDR1 SGHTA, CDR2 FQGNSA. CDR3 coding DNA: TGTGCCAGCAGCCAAGCAGTGGCAGGCTTTAATGAAAAACTGTTTTTT. Translating gives CASSQAVAGFNEKLFF.

The table lists this clonotype with a few counts. V is TRBV20-1 and J is TRBJ1-3; D is possibly TRBD1 (6 bases). The CDR3 covers 13 residues. Trimming took off 6 bases at V and 2 bases at J, with 11 bases between the two ends. Germline V gives CDR1 DFQATT, CDR2 SNEGSKA (reference sequence). As DNA, the CDR3 is TGCAGTGCCAGGGCAGGGGCTGGAAACACCATATATTTT. Amino acids: CSARAGAGNTIYF.

Here the CDR3 reads CSARGGAGGQDTQYF. CDR3 in DNA: TGCAGTGCTAGAGGAGGGGCGGGGGGGCAAGATACGCAGTATTTT. This chain uses TRBV20-1 with TRBJ2-3; 9 bases align to TRBD2. The length of the CDR3 is 15 residues. Losses at the gene ends were 1 base for V and 5 bases for J; bases not matched to a gene: 7. CDR1 and CDR2 (germline): DFQATT, SNEGSKA (reference sequence).

This clonotype was seen a handful of times. The rearrangement uses TRBV29-1 and TRBJ2-5; tentatively, D is TRBD1 or TRBD2 (5 bases each). V shed 4 bases and J shed 5 bases, with 14 bases lying between them. Germline-derived CDR1 and CDR2 are SQVTM and ANQGSEA. This CDR3 region has 13 residues. The CDR3 DNA sequence: TGCAGCGTTGTTGAGGGGCGCGGGGAGACCCAGTACTTC. The encoded protein is CSVVEGRGETQYF. The full variable domain, rest sourced from reference TRBV29-1 and TRBJ2-5, is SAVISQKPSRDICQRGTSLTIQCQVDSQVTMMFWYRQQPGQSLTLIATANQGSEATYESGFVIDKFPISRPNLTFSTLTVSNMSPEDSSIYLCSVVEGRGETQYFGPGTRLLVL.

Here the CDR3 DNA reads TGTGCCAGCGGGGGTGGGTGGAACACTGAAGCTTTCTTT. Protein: CASGGGWNTEAFF. The chain uses TRBV2 and TRBJ1-1, with D perhaps TRBD1 (5 bases). With 8 bases removed from V and 1 base from J, the gap between germline ends came to 11 bases. The CDR3 sequence is 13 residues long. From germline, CDR1 is SNHLY and CDR2 FYNNEI.

The rearrangement uses TRBV6-1 and TRBJ2-5; D gene unclear. Germline lookup yields CDR1 MNHNS and CDR2 SASEGT. V lost 7 bases and J 3 bases, leaving 18 bases between the germline ends. The CDR3 runs to 15 residues. CDR3 region: CASTDNLVGKETQYF. CDR3 in DNA: TGTGCCAGCACTGACAATCTGGTTGGAAAAGAGACCCAGTACTTC.

The table lists this clonotype with a few counts. J is TRBJ2-1 and V is TRBV10-1; 8 bases agree with TRBD1. V shed 4 bases and J 3 bases; nucleotides not matched to a gene: 5. The CDR3 runs 15 residues. Germline V gene lookup returns CDR1 WNHNN and CDR2 SYGVQD (reference sequence). Here the CDR3 DNA reads TGCGCCAGCAGTGTCGGACAGGGACTCTACAATGAGCAGTTCTTC. Its translation is CASSVGQGLYNEQFF.

The chain joins TRBV30 to TRBJ1-5, with D hard to call. The germline gives CDR1 GTSNPN, CDR2 SVGIG (reference sequence). V was pared by 0 bases and J by 6 bases, with 6 bases between. The CDR3 spans 12 residues. The CDR3 protein is CAWSVPPQPQHF. In nucleotides, the CDR3 is TGTGCCTGGAGTGTACCTCCTCAGCCCCAGCATTTT.